Following are 30 T cell receptor beta chains from one sample sequenced in a study of blood T cells in healthy people across ages. Then a second PCR, running roughly 7 to 11 cycles, was carried out with a sample-barcoded 5' primer and a J-beta primer mix. A single record per CDR3 protein comes from TCRdb applying MiXCR to the 5' RACE reads. The sample holds almost 550,000 distinct CDR3 sequences, 24% seen once. These data were likewise used in another study, on T cells of mothers and their children.

What was sequenced was blood. The source is a boy aged 5-17 years in good health.

This clonotype appeared once. The chain is built from TRBV13 and TRBJ2-5; possibly TRBD1 for D (5 bases). The DNA end is a closer match to TRBJ2-1, so the J assignment may be wrong. The germline gives CDR1 PRHDT, CDR2 FYEKMQ (reference sequence). This CDR3 contains 16 residues. The CDR3 DNA sequence: TGTGCCAGCAGCATATCGTCTGGAGCAGGGTGGGATGAGCAGTTCTTC. This encodes CASSISSGAGWDEQFF.

Concerning this clonotype: A much larger clone lies a single base off, so this may be a read error. The chain recombines TRBV3-1 with TRBJ2-5; D not certain. V lost 4 bases and J lost 2, with 5 bases in between. The germline gives CDR1 LGHDT, CDR2 YNNKEL (reference sequence). There are 12 residues in the CDR3. The CDR3: CASSLKQETQYF. The CDR3 region has the DNA TGTGCCAGCAGCCTAAAACAAGAGACCCAGTACTTC.

This clonotype came up once. V usage is TRBV6-4 and J usage is TRBJ2-2; 10 nucleotides match TRBD2. The V gene end was trimmed by 3 bases and the J gene end by 6 bases; junction bases not matched to a gene: 1. The CDR3 consists of 14 residues. The germline V gene has CDR1 MRHNA and CDR2 SNTAGT. In DNA form, the CDR3 reads TGTGCCAGCAGTGAAGCGGGAGGGGCCGGGGAGCTGTTTTTT. Translation gives CASSEAGGAGELFF.

This chain joins TRBV29-1 and TRBJ2-1, with D possibly being TRBD1 or TRBD2 (7 bases each). Germline V gene lookup returns CDR1 SQVTM and CDR2 ANQGSEA. Trimming cost V 3 bases and J 8 bases, with 17 bases left between them. The CDR3 extends over 14 amino acids. DNA of the CDR3: TGCAGCGTTGAGACAGGGCTCCGGGGGGATGAGCAGTTCTTC. The encoded protein is CSVETGLRGDEQFF.

In its sample, this clonotype was seen a few times. The chain links TRBV7-2 to TRBJ2-1, with D tentatively TRBD2 (6 bases). In germline, CDR1 is SGHTA, CDR2 FQGNSA. CDR3 length: 16 residues. The V gene lost 7 bases and the J gene lost 8 bases, with 24 bases spanning the gap. The CDR3 DNA reads TGTGCCAGCAACCGACAGACTAACACTCCGGGGGATGAGCAGTTCTTC. This codes for CASNRQTNTPGDEQFF.

As to this clonotype: Since the CDR3 does not end with the conserved phenylalanine or tryptophan, this likely comes from a read error. The limits of the CDR3 on the DNA are not certain, so only TCRdb's listed CDR3 is given. The chain employs TRBV6-5 and TRBJ1-2. The germline V gene has CDR1 MNHEY and CDR2 SVGAGI. Both ends counted, the CDR3 spans 9 residues. CDR3: CASSSGRYL.

This clonotype has just a few counts. V usage is TRBV9 and J usage is TRBJ1-1; possible D gene TRBD1, 6 bases. The germline V gene encodes CDR1 SGDLS and CDR2 YYNGEE. Trimming shortened V by 4 bases and J by 0 bases, and 13 bases separated the two germline ends. There are 15 residues in the CDR3. CDR3 DNA: TGTGCCAGCAGCCCTAGTGGGACAATGAACACTGAAGCTTTCTTT. This gives the protein CASSPSGTMNTEAFF.

This chain connects TRBV5-1 to TRBJ2-3; D is undetermined. The CDR3 is made up of 14 amino acids. V was shortened by 0 bases and J by 2 bases, with 7 bases between the two germline ends. Germline V gene sequence: CDR1 SGHRS, CDR2 YFSETQ. CDR3 DNA: TGCGCCAGCAGCTTGGAGTCACACACAGATACGCAGTATTTT. It specifies CASSLESHTDTQYF.

The chain uses TRBV2 and TRBJ1-3; no clear D gene. The CDR3 sequence is 12 residues long. The germline gives CDR1 SNHLY, CDR2 FYNNEI. V lost 8 bases, J lost 4 bases, and 9 bases lay in between. CDR3 nucleotides: TGTGCCAGCCGCCCACACGGAAACACCATATATTTT. This encodes CASRPHGNTIYF.

This clonotype was counted many times. CDR3 residues: CASSQDAGGRYF. CDR3 bases: TGTGCCAGCAGCCAAGACGCGGGCGGGAGGTACTTC. The chain couples TRBV3-1 to TRBJ2-5, with 7 bases that match TRBD2. V lost 0 bases and J lost 13; bases outside the gene matches: 5. CDR1 and CDR2 from the germline V gene are LGHDT and YNNKEL (reference sequence). This CDR3 comprises 12 residues.

The gene calls are TRBV7-9 and TRBJ2-5, with D perhaps TRBD2 (5 bases). The V gene lost 0 bases and the J gene lost 3 bases, with 11 bases spanning the gap. Germline CDR1 reads SEHNR; CDR2 reads FQNEAQ (reference sequence). CDR3 length equals 15 residues. The CDR3 is CASSLALRDEETQYF. The CDR3 coding sequence is TGTGCCAGCAGCTTAGCGTTGAGGGATGAAGAGACCCAGTACTTC.

The CDR3 DNA reads as TGTGCCAGCAACCCCGGGACAGGAAGAAGAGACGAGCAGTACTTC. This gives the protein CASNPGTGRRDEQYF. The V call is TRBV6-5, the J call TRBJ2-7, with TRBD1 matching 8 bases. CDR1 MNHEY and CDR2 SVGAGI come from the germline V gene. The CDR3 has 15 residues. V shed 7 bases, J shed 5 bases, and the junction held 13 bases outside the gene matches.

The V and J genes are TRBV28 and TRBJ2-7; TRBD1 matches 12 bases. This CDR3 comprises 18 residues. V shed 3 bases, J shed 0 bases, and the junction held 9 bases outside the gene matches. The germline V gene has CDR1 MDHEN and CDR2 SYDVKM. CDR3 protein: CASSFGTGGHSSSYEQYF. CDR3 nucleotides: TGTGCCAGCAGTTTTGGGACAGGGGGCCATTCGAGCTCCTACGAGCAGTACTTC. The complete variable domain, with remaining parts taken from reference TRBV28 and TRBJ2-7, reads DVKVTQSSRYLVKRTGEKVFLECVQDMDHENMFWYRQDPGLGLRLIYFSYDVKMKEKGDIPEGYSVSREKKERFSLILESASTNQTSMYLCASSFGTGGHSSSYEQYFGPGTRLTVT.

This clonotype was detected ten times or more. J is TRBJ2-7 and V is TRBV20-1, with TRBD2 as a possible D gene (5 bases). Trimming pared 3 bases from V and 0 bases from J, leaving 12 bases between. The CDR3 consists of 14 residues. Germline V gene data show CDR1 as DFQATT and CDR2 as SNEGSKA (reference sequence). CDR3 coding DNA: TGCAGTGCTAGGCCGGCTACTAGCTCCTACGAGCAGTACTTC. This translates into CSARPATSSYEQYF.

The gene calls are TRBV28 and TRBJ2-3; 9 bases map to TRBD2. Germline values: CDR1 MDHEN, CDR2 SYDVKM. Trimming took 3 bases from V and 2 from J; bases not matched to a gene: 6. The length of the CDR3 is 16 residues. CDR3 sequence reads: CASSLVSSGATDTQYF. The CDR3, as DNA: TGTGCCAGCAGTTTGGTGTCTAGCGGGGCCACAGATACGCAGTATTTT.

This clonotype has a handful of counts. The chain combines TRBV20-1 with TRBJ1-2; no clear D. This CDR3 region has 12 residues. Germline V CDR1 and CDR2: DFQATT, SNEGSKA (reference sequence). CDR3 loop: CSPSGRAEGYTF. The CDR3 region has the DNA TGCAGCCCCTCAGGAAGGGCGGAGGGCTACACCTTC.

The chain links TRBV29-1 to TRBJ1-1, with D possibly TRBD1 on 5 matching bases. Germline V gene lookup returns CDR1 SQVTM and CDR2 ANQGSEA. V was shortened by 4 bases and J by 0 bases, with 9 bases between the two germline ends. CDR3 length: 13 residues. The CDR3 DNA reads as TGCAGCGTTGCGGGACTGATGAACACTGAAGCTTTCTTT. Translated, it gives CSVAGLMNTEAFF.

The chain joins TRBV29-1 to TRBJ2-3; D gene ambiguous. The ends were cut back, 0 bases at V and 1 base at J, with 8 bases in the middle. This CDR3 comprises 14 residues. Germline CDR1 and CDR2: SQVTM and ANQGSEA. In nucleotides, the CDR3 is TGCAGCGTTGAAGATCTGGGCGGCACAGATACGCAGTATTTT. Its translation: CSVEDLGGTDTQYF.

This clonotype occurred a few times. The J gene is TRBJ2-2, the V gene TRBV29-1; D is uncertain. The germline gives CDR1 SQVTM, CDR2 ANQGSEA. The CDR3 has 12 residues. V was pared by 5 bases and J by 4 bases, with 8 bases between. The CDR3 spells CSVPVATGELFF. CDR3 nucleotide sequence: TGCAGCGTTCCAGTCGCCACCGGGGAGCTGTTTTTT.

The rearrangement uses TRBV20-1 and TRBJ2-3, with TRBD1 matching 10 bases. This CDR3 is built from 15 residues. The V gene's germline CDR1 is DFQATT and CDR2 SNEGSKA (reference sequence). After removal of 5 bases from V and 3 bases from J, the junction contained 8 bases not matched to a gene. The CDR3 nucleotides read TGCAGTGCTTCTGGACAGGGGGAAGGAACAGATACGCAGTATTTT. This encodes CSASGQGEGTDTQYF.

The rearrangement joins TRBV29-1 to TRBJ2-2, with TRBD2 identical over 8 bases. The germline V gene encodes CDR1 SQVTM and CDR2 ANQGSEA. The CDR3 consists of 14 residues. V shed 6 bases, J shed 3 bases, and the junction held 6 bases outside the gene matches. DNA for the CDR3: TGCAGCGTACCGGGACTAGTACACACCGGGGAGCTGTTTTTT. It is translated as CSVPGLVHTGELFF.

This clonotype was counted at least ten times. The J gene is TRBJ1-4, the V gene TRBV12-3 or TRBV12-4, with 8 bases aligning to TRBD1. The J segment lost 7 bases and the V segment lost 5 bases, leaving 6 bases of the junction unmatched. The CDR3 runs 14 residues. The CDR3 nucleotides read TGTGCCAGCAGTCCCGGACAGGGAGGTGAAAAACTGTTTTTT. It translates to CASSPGQGGEKLFF.

A few counts support this clonotype. The V and J genes are TRBV30 and TRBJ2-1, with TRBD2 identical over 8 bases. The CDR3 runs to 14 residues. Germline CDR1 and CDR2: GTSNPN and SVGIG (reference sequence). Trimming at V came to 0 bases and at J to 4 bases, leaving 2 bases not matched to a gene. This chain's CDR3 is CAWSVPGGYNEQFF. The CDR3, as DNA: TGTGCCTGGAGTGTGCCGGGGGGGTACAATGAGCAGTTCTTC.

This clonotype was picked up a small number of times. The V and J genes are TRBV19 and TRBJ1-1; D call uncertain. Trimming left V 1 base short and J 3 bases short, with 6 bases between. This CDR3 spans 13 amino acids. Germline assignment: CDR1 LNHDA and CDR2 SQIVND (reference sequence). The CDR3 reads CASSIASHTEAFF. CDR3 in DNA: TGTGCCAGTAGTATAGCCAGCCACACTGAAGCTTTCTTT. Using reference TRBV19 and TRBJ1-1 for the parts outside the CDR3, the full variable domain is DGGITQSPKYLFRKEGQNVTLSCEQNLNHDAMYWYRQDPGQGLRLIYYSQIVNDFQKGDIAEGYSVSREKKESFPLTVTSAQKNPTAFYLCASSIASHTEAFFGQGTRLTVV.

This clonotype showed up just a few times. The CDR3 loop reads CASREPQGQKLFF. The DNA of the CDR3 is TGTGCCAGCAGGGAGCCACAGGGGCAAAAACTGTTTTTT. The J gene is TRBJ1-4, the V gene TRBV6-6, with 7 bases lining up with TRBD1. From germline, CDR1 is MNHNY and CDR2 SVGAGI (reference sequence). The trim removed 6 bases at V and 9 bases at J, leaving 7 bases unmatched. The CDR3 contains 13 residues.

This chain links TRBV6-2 or TRBV6-3 with TRBJ2-5, with a tentative D call TRBD1 (6 bases). The end of the DNA is better explained by TRBJ2-1, so the J call may be wrong. Germline-derived CDR1 and CDR2 are MNHEY and SVGEGT. This CDR3 spans 13 amino acids. The CDR3 is CASRRGQYNEQFF. The CDR3 bases are TGTGCCAGCAGAAGAGGACAGTACAATGAGCAGTTCTTC.

This clonotype was seen a handful of times. The gene calls are TRBV29-1 and TRBJ2-5; maybe TRBD1 (6 bases). Trimming cost V 7 bases and J 3 bases, with 9 bases left between them. This CDR3 contains 11 residues. Per the germline V gene, CDR1 is SQVTM and CDR2 is ANQGSEA. Here the CDR3 reads CSGGPKETQYF. CDR3 coding DNA: TGCAGCGGGGGGCCGAAAGAGACCCAGTACTTC.

The rearrangement joins TRBV5-1 to TRBJ2-1, with D unresolved. The CDR3 spans 14 residues. The V end lost 4 bases, the J end lost 12 bases, and 20 bases lay between the germline ends. Germline V gives CDR1 SGHRS, CDR2 YFSETQ. DNA of the CDR3: TGCGCCAGCAGCGCCGCACCCTCCACCGTAGGGCAGTTCTTC. Protein sequence: CASSAAPSTVGQFF.

The table lists this clonotype with a few counts. This CDR3 is CASSLGASGYNEQFF. CDR3 bases: TGCGCCAGCAGCTTGGGGGCTAGCGGATACAATGAGCAGTTCTTC. This chain uses TRBV5-1 with TRBJ2-1, with 7 nucleotides matching TRBD2. J gave up 4 bases and V 0 bases, and 4 bases lay outside the gene matches. Germline CDR1 reads SGHRS; CDR2 reads YFSETQ. The CDR3 has 15 residues.

This clonotype was seen a few times. The chain links TRBV11-2 to TRBJ2-1; D not certain. The CDR3 is made up of 14 amino acids. The germline gives CDR1 SGHAT, CDR2 FQNNGV. V lost 1 base, J lost 10 bases, and 14 bases lay in between. The CDR3 bases are TGTGCCAGCAGCTTAGTCGGTGGTCAAGGCGAGCAGTTCTTC. This sequence encodes CASSLVGGQGEQFF.